A selection of T cell receptor beta chains follows, all from one sample in a study of blood T cell repertoires in COVID-19. Sequenced by immunoSEQ multiplex PCR; TCRdb stores in-frame clones only, minus some. The repertoire consists of about 220,000 clones, with 86% occurring once and the leading ten covering around 3.8%. What was sequenced was PBMCs or T cells enriched from blood (not recorded which). Source of these receptors: a middle-aged woman with acute COVID-19. The CDR3 runs from the conserved cysteine through the conserved F or W. The D gene is left open where the match is weak. Some rows mark clone size as missing; the rest say once, few, many or name a class of expanded clone.

CDR3aa | CDR3nt | v_gene | d_gene | abundance | j_gene
CASSLATVSEAFF | TGTGCCAGCAGCTTAGCTACAGTCTCTGAAGCTTTCTTT | TRBV7-9 | - | - | TRBJ1-1
CASSLRRNTEAFF | TGTGCCAGCAGCTTAAGGAGGAACACTGAAGCTTTCTTT | TRBV13 | - | - | TRBJ1-1
CASSQDTVFFEKLFF | TGCGCCAGCAGCCAAGATACAGTGTTTTTCGAAAAACTGTTTTTT | TRBV4-1 | - | - | TRBJ1-4
CASRAETGGIGSYNSPLHF | TGCGCCAGCAGGGCCGAGACAGGGGGGATTGGCTCCTATAATTCACCCCTCCACTTT | TRBV5-1 | TRBD1 | - | TRBJ1-6
CASSAPTGTGANVLTF | TGTGCCAGCAGCGCCCCGACCGGGACTGGGGCCAACGTCCTGACTTTC | TRBV9 | - | - | TRBJ2-6
CASSEPVTYGYTF | TGTGCCAGCAGTGAGCCAGTCACCTATGGCTACACCTTC | TRBV25-1 | - | - | TRBJ1-2
CASTPGRGWETQYF | TGTGCCAGCACCCCGGGCAGGGGTTGGGAGACCCAGTACTTC | TRBV27 | - | - | TRBJ2-5
CSVASAGGNTGELFF | TGCAGCGTTGCTTCAGCGGGGGGAAACACCGGGGAGCTGTTTTTT | TRBV29-1 | TRBD2 | - | TRBJ2-2
CASSPGTSYGYTF | TGTGCCAGCAGTCCGGGGACATCCTATGGCTACACCTTC | TRBV27 | - | few | TRBJ1-2
CASGLIDRVGEKLFF | TGTGCTAGTGGTTTAATCGACAGGGTCGGTGAAAAACTGTTTTTT | TRBV12-5 | TRBD1 | - | TRBJ1-4
CASSQNIISTDTQYF | TGTGCCAGCAGCCAAAACATCATTAGCACAGATACGCAGTATTTT | TRBV3-1/TRBV3-2 | - | - | TRBJ2-3
CAWHPGDRDEAFF | TGTGCCTGGCACCCAGGCGACAGGGATGAAGCTTTCTTT | TRBV30 | TRBD1 | - | TRBJ1-1
CSAFDTLATNEKLFF | TGCAGCGCCTTTGACACCCTTGCAACTAATGAAAAACTGTTTTTT | TRBV29-1 | - | once | TRBJ1-4
CASSRGGSGGNTIYF | TGTGCCAGCAGCCGGGGTGGCTCGGGGGGAAACACCATATATTTT | TRBV11-2 | - | - | TRBJ1-3
CASSQATGLRGYTF | TGTGCCAGCAGCCAAGCGACAGGGTTGAGAGGCTACACCTTC | TRBV3-1/TRBV3-2 | TRBD1 | - | TRBJ1-2
CASSPGLRTVTYEQYF | TGTGCCAGCAGTCCCGGCCTCCGGACAGTCACCTACGAGCAGTACTTC | TRBV7-9 | - | few | TRBJ2-7
CASSPYWTDTDTQYF | TGTGCCAGCAGTCCCTACTGGACAGACACAGATACGCAGTATTTT | TRBV27 | - | - | TRBJ2-3
CASSQVRGQAQETQYF | TGTGCCAGCAGCCAAGTCAGAGGACAGGCACAAGAGACCCAGTACTTC | TRBV14 | TRBD1 | - | TRBJ2-5
CASTPSGYSGNTIYF | TGTGCCAGCACCCCTTCAGGTTACTCTGGAAACACCATATATTTT | TRBV6-2/TRBV6-3 | - | - | TRBJ1-3
CAWSRAGNNQPQHF | TGTGCCTGGAGTAGGGCGGGAAACAATCAGCCCCAGCATTTT | TRBV30 | - | - | TRBJ1-5
CSVYSYGYTF | TGCAGCGTTTATAGCTATGGCTACACCTTC | TRBV29-1 | - | - | TRBJ1-2
CASSYSSLRGELFF | TGTGCCAGCAGTTACTCCTCCCTACGGGGGGAGCTGTTTTTT | TRBV6-2/TRBV6-3 | - | - | TRBJ2-2
CASSVGPGWGTEAFF | TGTGCCAGCAGCGTAGGGCCAGGGTGGGGCACTGAAGCTTTCTTT | TRBV9 | - | - | TRBJ1-1
CASSEILATGLNTEAFF | TGTGCCAGCAGTGAAATATTAGCGACAGGGTTGAACACTGAAGCTTTCTTT | TRBV2 | TRBD1 | - | TRBJ1-1
CASAETANYGYTF | TGTGCCAGCGCCGAGACAGCTAACTATGGCTACACCTTC | TRBV18 | - | - | TRBJ1-2
CASSQSDRANTEAFF | TGTGCCAGCAGCCAATCGGACAGGGCGAACACTGAAGCTTTCTTT | TRBV3-1/TRBV3-2 | TRBD1 | - | TRBJ1-1
CASSLMGGVGAFF | TGTGCCAGCAGCTTAATGGGGGGGGTAGGTGCTTTCTTT | TRBV7-8 | - | few | TRBJ1-1
CSVDHPGNRYTF | TGCAGCGTTGACCACCCAGGGAATCGCTACACCTTC | TRBV29-1 | - | - | TRBJ1-2
CASSDSTGLYGYTF | TGTGCCAGCAGTGACTCGACAGGACTCTATGGCTACACCTTC | TRBV6-4 | - | - | TRBJ1-2